This TCR beta chain comes out of a study of shared clonotypes between healthy human individuals (dated by TCRdb to the early 2020s). Concerning the study at large: A couple of women and a few men aged 18 to 49 years were included in the cohort. For each donor, CD4 naive and CD4 memory were each run on three plates, CD8 naive on two plates, and CD8 memory on one plate. To estimate repertoire size and how much clonotypes are shared between individuals, the study performed deep sequencing of blood TCR repertoires from about 5 healthy adults. Libraries were prepared and TCR repertoires were sequenced by different laboratories using diverse techniques, in order to increase sequencing depth and limit assay-specific biases. Leukapheresis yielded between about 0.9 and 9 billion PBMCs per donor.

The paper as a whole reports these results and caveats: Incomplete sequencing was indicated by rarefaction of sorted-subset datasets, despite the large sequencing depth. When a few donors were compared, the shared fraction of clonotypes was roughly 4.8% for naive CD4, roughly 3.4% for naive CD8, 2.3% for memory CD4, and 0.4% for memory CD8. Higher generation probabilities were observed for clonotypes shared by all four sorted-subset donors than for non-shared clonotypes. Larger estimated clonotype richness was generally found for naive subsets than for memory subsets. Pairwise subsampling led to the expectation that sequencing depth would affect the degree of clonotype sharing among donors. Sampling was restricted to blood, and TCR repertoires in tissues likely differ from the TCR repertoires found in blood. The small number of donors limited the genetic and exposure-history diversity represented.

The germline V gene gives CDR1 as SGHNT and CDR2 as YENEEA. Trimming costs V 6 bases and J 3 bases, and their ends lie 14 bases apart. There are 14 amino acids in the CDR3, from cysteine to phenylalanine inclusive. CDR3 DNA only is kept here, 42 bases in frame from base 1. Using the deep immunoSEQ assay, multiplex PCR amplified TCR CDR3 regions from genomic DNA. Extracted genomic DNA from each cell subset was spread evenly across all wells of several immunoSEQ 96-well plates, with each plate serving as a replicate. For sorted subsets, each replicate PCR was loaded with about 0.2 ug genomic DNA, equivalent to 32,000 or so T cell genomes. The purified libraries were quantified using a Qubit 3.0 fluorometer, sized with a Bioanalyzer 2100, and then quantified again using the KAPA Library Quantification kit. Every immunoSEQ 96-well plate was sequenced on a separate single-read 150-cycle Illumina NextSeq 550 flow cell. Processing in the source paper ran as follows. Because the immunoSEQ output held only junctional sequences and lacked quality scores, the filtering could not match the filtering applied to full-length reads. To assign V/J genes and CDR3, sequences were annotated against IMGT germline references using PyIR, a Python wrapper for IgBLAST v1.9. Reads with weak V/J assignments (E-value above 1e-6), missing CDR3, stop codons, out-of-frame junctions, or ambiguous translated residues were removed. V3J clonotypes were defined by identical inferred V gene, J gene, and CDR3 amino acid sequence. Percentage overlap between repertoires was calculated by dividing the number of shared unique clonotypes by the size of the smaller repertoire. Richness of each repertoire was evaluated using RTK rarefaction, the Chao1 estimator, and Recon v2.1 estimates of unobserved clonotypes. For all TCRbeta clonotypes obtained by the gDNA method from a few donors, generation probabilities were computed with OLGA. The table comes from immuneACCESS by way of TCRdb, which keeps in-frame sequences with V and J called. Part of the clones is missing from these tables; in studies checked, under half for an unresolved V gene and the rest for unknown reasons. V, J and clone size were drawn from that table, and D and trimming were deduced from the DNA. The sample table shows 190,000 or so clones, and about 93% are seen once. The top ten clonotypes cover around 0.067% of the sample.

In regard to this clone: The antigen this receptor binds is unknown. It has no much larger one-base neighbor in the sample; base qualities were not kept.

Healthy HIV-negative adults with no recently reported acute infections or vaccinations were included as donors. Every donor was a Caucasian adult residing in Nashville, Tennessee, USA. CD4+ T cells were enriched by magnetic negative selection; naive cells were then positively selected on CD45RA, and the negative fraction formed the memory subset. Blood was collected by leukapheresis, and PBMCs were isolated by Ficoll-Histopaque density gradient centrifugation and then cryopreserved in liquid nitrogen vapor phase. Purity and quantity of every magnetically sorted T cell population were checked by analytical flow cytometry. Genomic DNA was isolated from every sorted fraction and measured by UV absorbance on a Nanodrop 2000c.

Input material: naive CD4+ T cells sorted from blood. The cell subset or site tag for this specimen amounts to: CD45RA+ positively selected. The clonotype was recovered from a young woman in good health. The rearrangement joined TRBV11-3 to TRBJ2-5; the D gene is perhaps TRBD1, from 5 matching bases. In nucleotides, the sequence is TGTGCCAGCAGAAAAAGGGGCAGCGAAGAGACCCAGTACTTC. Its product reads: CASRKRGSEETQYF.